The source of this TCR beta chain is a study of cytomegalovirus exposure and HLA in healthy donors (dated by TCRdb to between 2016 and 2019). A note on the overall study: According to an earlier analysis of around 600 of the donors, 200 million or so T cells yielded 90 million to 130 million unique TCR beta sequences and around 300 Gb of sequence data. Four or five DR-DQ haplotypes were handled as single units for association and clustering because linkage in the cohort was strong. The study aimed to test whether signatures of past pathogen exposure could be identified by cataloging public T cell receptors. Typing coverage varied by locus: about 629-640 donors for A, B, C, DRB1 and DQB1; more than 500 for DQA1; more than 600 for DPA1; fewer than 480 for DPB1. Donor age, sex, ethnicity and CMV serostatus were compiled alongside the repertoire data. In a later analysis, previously published TCR beta repertoires from more than 500 donors were re-analyzed and high-resolution HLA genotyping was added so that TCR occurrence patterns could be studied. In an earlier analysis of a few hundred of the donors, high-throughput TCR beta sequencing was used to judge whether each TCR beta V gene segment behaved as functional or pseudogenic. Every discovery cohort repertoire had been produced on one sequencing platform. The study used immunosequencing to profile the T cell repertoires of more than 650 subjects and linked those repertoires to cytomegalovirus serostatus. An early release that covered about 600 HLA-typed donors contained about 300 gigabases of sequencing data and around 80 million unique TCR sequences. In a later genetic analysis, genome-wide SNP genotypes for about 55% of the roughly 670 donors were used, and that subset was treated as a discovery cohort. The later analysis used no new phenotypic data to find candidate immune exposures, relying instead on TCR beta sequences and their occurrence across donors. Of the roughly 390 genotyped donors, approximately 83% fell in the genetic ancestry cluster associated with self-reported Caucasian donors. HLA typing included class I and class II loci at four-digit resolution. Across about 370 genotyped donors of the cohort, an average of about 240,000 unique TCR beta nucleotide sequences per donor were sequenced, and roughly 20% of those sequences were non-productive. A separate validation cohort of roughly 110 different subjects was used in addition to the roughly 640-subject first cohort. To predict cytomegalovirus infection status, the study combined high-throughput TCR immunosequencing, statistical association of individual TCRs with disease status, and machine learning.

Results the study describes overall, beyond this receptor: A cluster of highly shared sequence variants was judged likely to represent a technical artifact of the sequencing pipeline. Because counts were too low, roughly 18 rarely observed V segments, including chromosome 9 orphons, were left out of the earlier analysis of 500 to 650 of the donors. Cytomegalovirus status was reported to be diagnosed by the classifier with high specificity and sensitivity in both the original and validation cohorts. A later analysis reported that several top co-occurrence clusters appeared linked to parvovirus B19, influenza, CMV and Epstein-Barr virus. A few of the identified cytomegalovirus-associated TCR beta chains were confirmed in vitro to be specific for cytomegalovirus antigens. At a false discovery rate of 0.05, a later analysis linked some 17,000 TCR beta sequences to specific HLA alleles. Most CMV-associated TCR beta chains appeared to be HLA-restricted in a later analysis, and the HLA associations seemed to be driven largely by CMV exposure. The presence/absence analyses assumed that sequencing depth was roughly uniform across donors, and that assumption may not be true. When HLA alleles, especially DR and DQ, strongly co-occurred, attributing TCR associations to individual alleles was difficult. While some public TCRs were present in many individuals, most TCR sequences turned up only very rarely across donors. Correlated functional status among segregating V segments might reflect linkage disequilibrium, but an unknown experimental factor could not be ruled out. In a later analysis, the rate of TCR association differed among HLA loci, with DRB1 alleles having the most associated TCRs and HLA-C alleles having the fewest. The only immune exposure information available for the cohort was CMV serostatus. A later analysis found that HLA-associated TCR beta chains were more clonally expanded and had lower generation probabilities than equally common non-associated chains. Only TCR beta chains were sequenced in this cohort, and the absence of alpha or paired-chain data limited detectable features. A later genetic analysis reported fewer N-insertions in productive TCRs among donors in an Asian-associated ancestry cluster than the roughly 690-donor mean. Because HLA typing was unavailable for some donors at each locus, only the typed subset was used in association tests. In an earlier analysis of some 550 of the donors, most TCR beta V segments were observed in productive rearrangements about 87% or about 30% of the time, broadly matching IMGT annotations. A later genetic analysis associated a missense DCLRE1C variant with V-gene and J-gene trimming of TCR beta chains, and an independent cohort replicated the association. The authors suggested that the approach could potentially be generalized to other disease states and immunological phenotypes. Because the 87-base-pair reads could not distinguish some IMGT-functional V segments, including TRBV6-2 and TRBV6-3, those segments were excluded. The study listed 164 TCR beta chains as associated with cytomegalovirus. A further reported finding was that TCR beta sequences accurately predicted the HLA-A and HLA-B alleles for most subjects in the first cohort.

From a lookup of the germline V gene, CDR1 and CDR2 are MDHEN and SYDVKM. The CDR3 holds 12 amino acids from the cysteine to the phenylalanine. Of the read, only the CDR3 DNA is kept; its 36 bases are in frame from base 1. V lost 1 base and J lost 10 bases, and the count of bases not matched to a germline gene is 3. Library creation used the immunoSEQ multiplex PCR assay. For the multiplex PCR, a mixture combining 60 forward primers for TCR Vbeta segments and 13 reverse primers for TCR Jbeta segments was used. Amplification of the CDR3 region of rearranged TCR beta genes was performed with a multiplex PCR assay on genomic DNA. The Illumina HiSeq System was used to sequence the amplified TCR beta libraries as 87-base-pair reads. Per the original workflow: Across the roughly 600 repertoires, a later analysis counted some 80 million unique TCR beta chains, around 11 million of which were shared by at least two donors. To remove PCR and sequencing errors, raw reads were error-corrected and collapsed into unique sequences using a nearest-neighbor algorithm that merged closely related sequences. To assign V, D and J gene segments, CDR3 sequences were aligned to IMGT reference sequences. Each retained sequence needed at least a six-nucleotide match to both a V gene segment and a J gene segment. A rearrangement counted as productive if the CDR3 had no stop codons and remained in frame with V and J, and every other rearrangement counted as non-productive. CDR3 was defined by IMGT convention, running from the second conserved V-encoded cysteine to the conserved J-encoded phenylalanine. In an earlier analysis of approximately 500 of the donors, sequences lacking an unambiguous match to a single V gene segment were excluded. In an earlier analysis of roughly 500 of the donors, V segments were called functional above 56.7% productive rearrangements and were called segregating when the between-donor standard deviation exceeded 5%. To diagnose cytomegalovirus status from the catalog of TCR beta chain sequences, a statistical classification framework was built. In a later analysis, TCR nucleotide sequences were compared against IMGT/GENE-DB human TR gene sequences so that V and J genes could be assigned. Using the TCRdist pipeline, a later analysis assigned CDR3 sequences along with most-parsimonious VDJ recombination scenarios. A later analysis defined each TCR beta chain by its CDR3 amino acid sequence plus V-gene family, and excluded reads lacking a unique V-gene family. A later analysis removed roughly 590 highly shared, low-generation-probability nucleotide sequences to deal with suspected cross-contamination and a sequencing artifact. A later analysis calculated a clonal expansion index for each public chain from normalized within-repertoire ranks of inferred template counts. In a later analysis, generation probabilities were computed with a VDJ recombination model fitted to out-of-frame rearrangements, and the resulting probabilities were checked against IGoR. In a later analysis, hypergeometric tests were used to score TCR-TCR, TCR-HLA and TCR-CMV co-occurrence, with a repertoire-size bias correction applied to TCR pairs. False discovery rates were estimated in a later analysis by permuting HLA or CMV assignments 20 times. In a later analysis, co-occurring TCRs were grouped using DBSCAN, with TCRdist sequence similarity added in when clustering inside HLA-allele-positive subsets. Repertoires with fewer than 30,000 or more than 120,000 public chains were left out of co-occurrence clustering, as were about 5 repertoires with anomalous nucleotide sharing. TCRdb mirrors the immuneACCESS table, restricted to in-frame sequences. Some clones are absent from its copies; in checked studies, under half trace to an unresolved V gene, and the reason for the others is unknown. That table furnishes V, J and clone size, whereas the DNA furnished D and trimming. Across this sample there are 130,000 to 150,000 clones, with around a tenth seen only once. Clones ranked in the top ten supply less than 2% of the sample.

This clone was detected only a few times. The antigen this receptor binds is unknown. No much larger clone exists at a distance of one base, and base qualities are not known. The cohort was made up of approximately 670 healthy bone marrow donors. All cohort members were sampled while nominally healthy, although unrecorded immune exposures were likely present. The donor tested CMV seronegative, placing the donor among the 350 to 400 seronegative members of the cohort. A peripheral blood sample was collected from each donor, and TCR beta sequencing was performed on peripheral blood mononuclear cells. Genomic DNA was extracted from the blood cell samples with the Qiagen DNeasy Blood Extraction Kit.

This TCR was sampled from a male donor in good health and CMV-seronegative. Recombination connected TRBV28 to TRBJ1-2; 7 nucleotides in the junction match TRBD1. Source material: PBMCs. CDR3 loop: CASSLSGTAYTF. DNA sequence: TGTGCCAGCAGTTTATCCGGGACAGCCTACACCTTC.